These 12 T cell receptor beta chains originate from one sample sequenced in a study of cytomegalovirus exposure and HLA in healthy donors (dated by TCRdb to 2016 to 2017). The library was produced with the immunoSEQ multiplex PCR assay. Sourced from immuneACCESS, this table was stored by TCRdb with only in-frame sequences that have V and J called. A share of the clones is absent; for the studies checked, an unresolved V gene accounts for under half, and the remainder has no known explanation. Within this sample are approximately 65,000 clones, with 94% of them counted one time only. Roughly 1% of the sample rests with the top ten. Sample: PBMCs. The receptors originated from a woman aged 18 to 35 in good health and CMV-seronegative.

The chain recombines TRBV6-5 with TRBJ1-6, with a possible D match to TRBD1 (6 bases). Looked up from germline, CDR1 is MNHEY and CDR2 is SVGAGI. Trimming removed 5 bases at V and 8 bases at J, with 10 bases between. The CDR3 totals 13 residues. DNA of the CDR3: TGTGCCAGCAGTGCAACAGGGTATTCACCCCTCCACTTT. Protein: CASSATGYSPLHF.

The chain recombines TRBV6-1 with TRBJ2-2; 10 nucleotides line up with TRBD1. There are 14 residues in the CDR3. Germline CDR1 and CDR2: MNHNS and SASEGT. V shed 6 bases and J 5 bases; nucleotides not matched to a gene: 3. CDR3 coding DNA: TGTGCCAGCAGCTGGACAGGGGGGACCGGGGAGCTGTTTTTT. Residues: CASSWTGGTGELFF.

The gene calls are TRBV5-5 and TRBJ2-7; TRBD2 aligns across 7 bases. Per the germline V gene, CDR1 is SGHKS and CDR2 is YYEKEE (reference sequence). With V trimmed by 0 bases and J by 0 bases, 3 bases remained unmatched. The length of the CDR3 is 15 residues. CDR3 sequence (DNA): TGTGCCAGCAGCTTGGAGCTAGCGGCCTCCTACGAGCAGTACTTC. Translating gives CASSLELAASYEQYF.

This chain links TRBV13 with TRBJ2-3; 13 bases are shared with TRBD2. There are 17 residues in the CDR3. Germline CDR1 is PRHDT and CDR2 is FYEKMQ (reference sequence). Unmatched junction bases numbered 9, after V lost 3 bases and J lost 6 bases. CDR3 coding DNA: TGTGCCAGCAGCTTTGGACTAGCGGGGGCCCCGGCGGATACGCAGTATTTT. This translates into CASSFGLAGAPADTQYF.

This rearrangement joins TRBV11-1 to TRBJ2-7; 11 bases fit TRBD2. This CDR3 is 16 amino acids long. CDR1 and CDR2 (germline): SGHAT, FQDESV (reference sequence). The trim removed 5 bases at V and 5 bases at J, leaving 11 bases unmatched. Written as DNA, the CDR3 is TGTGCCAGCAGCCACAGAGGACTAGCGGGCGGGAACGAGCAGTACTTC. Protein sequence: CASSHRGLAGGNEQYF.

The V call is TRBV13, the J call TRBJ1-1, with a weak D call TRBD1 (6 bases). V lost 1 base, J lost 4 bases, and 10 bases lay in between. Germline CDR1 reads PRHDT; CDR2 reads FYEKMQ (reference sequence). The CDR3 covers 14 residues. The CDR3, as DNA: TGTGCCAGCAGCTTAGAGGGGGTTAGCACTGAAGCTTTCTTT. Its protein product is CASSLEGVSTEAFF.

CDR3 sequence (DNA): TGTGCCAGCGGTCCGGACACTGAAGCTTTCTTT. Protein sequence: CASGPDTEAFF. The chain couples TRBV27 to TRBJ1-1; no definite D call. The V and J ends lost 8 bases and 3 bases respectively, with 7 bases between them. Germline lookup yields CDR1 MNHEY and CDR2 SMNVEV (reference sequence). CDR3 size: 11 residues.

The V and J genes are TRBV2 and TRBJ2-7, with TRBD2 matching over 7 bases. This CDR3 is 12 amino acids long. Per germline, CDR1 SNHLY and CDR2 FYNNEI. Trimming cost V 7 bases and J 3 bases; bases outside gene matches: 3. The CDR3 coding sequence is TGTGCCAGCACTCGGGACTACTACGAGCAGTACTTC. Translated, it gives CASTRDYYEQYF.

The CDR3 region has the DNA TGTGCCAGCAGCTTGCGACAGGGTGGTGGCTACACCTTC. It is translated as CASSLRQGGGYTF. The V call is TRBV5-5, the J call TRBJ1-2, with 7 nucleotides matching TRBD1. The CDR3 sequence is 13 residues long. The V gene end was trimmed by 1 base and the J gene end by 7 bases; junction bases not matched to a gene: 4. Germline V CDR1 and CDR2: SGHKS, YYEKEE (reference sequence).

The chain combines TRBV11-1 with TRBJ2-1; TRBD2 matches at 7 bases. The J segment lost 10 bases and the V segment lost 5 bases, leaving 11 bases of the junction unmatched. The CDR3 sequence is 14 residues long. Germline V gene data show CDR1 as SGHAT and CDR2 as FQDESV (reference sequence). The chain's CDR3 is CASSVNGGSREQFF. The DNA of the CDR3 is TGTGCCAGCAGCGTGAATGGCGGGAGTCGGGAGCAGTTCTTC.

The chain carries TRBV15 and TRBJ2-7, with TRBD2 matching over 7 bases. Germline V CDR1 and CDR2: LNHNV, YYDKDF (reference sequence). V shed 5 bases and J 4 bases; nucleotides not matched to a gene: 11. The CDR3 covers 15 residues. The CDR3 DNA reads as TGTGCCACCAGCCTCCGGGCGGGAGAAGGATACGAGCAGTACTTC. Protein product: CATSLRAGEGYEQYF.

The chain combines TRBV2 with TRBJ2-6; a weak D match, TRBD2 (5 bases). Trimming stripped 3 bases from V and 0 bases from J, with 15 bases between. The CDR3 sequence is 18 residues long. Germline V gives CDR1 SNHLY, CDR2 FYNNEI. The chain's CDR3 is CASSETTGRASGANVLTF. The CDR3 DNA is TGTGCCAGCAGTGAGACAACTGGGCGGGCCTCTGGGGCCAACGTCCTGACTTTC. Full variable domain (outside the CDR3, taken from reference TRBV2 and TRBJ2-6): EPEVTQTPSHQVTQMGQEVILRCVPISNHLYFYWYRQILGQKVEFLVSFYNNEISEKSEIFDDQFSVERPDGSNFTLKIRSTKLEDSAMYFCASSETTGRASGANVLTFGAGSRLTVL.